Here is one T cell receptor (beta chain) with its context. Sequencing used immunoSEQ multiplex PCR; TCRdb keeps in-frame clones, though not all of them. Found here are 84,000 or so clones, roughly 90% of them singletons; the top ten hold roughly 5.1%. This specimen belongs to a study of T cell responses to AZD1222 COVID-19 vaccine. CDR3 length: 15 residues. Germline V gene lookup returns CDR1 MNHEY and CDR2 SMNVEV (reference sequence). Trimming took off 2 bases at V and 4 bases at J, with 12 bases between the two ends. The sequence derives from an adult in good health. Sequenced here: peripheral blood, sampled on day 0 of MenACWY control vaccination. The chain has TRBV27 and TRBJ1-5; D might be TRBD1 (5 bases). CDR3 region: CASSLGAGINQPQHF. In DNA, the CDR3 is TGTGCCAGCAGTTTAGGGGCAGGGATAAATCAGCCCCAGCATTTT.